These 7 T cell receptor beta chains originate from one sample sequenced in a study of Ad26.COV2.S vaccination and SARS-CoV-2 variants. Treatment here: some 20 received Ad26.COV2.S at low or high dose, single or two shots; several received placebo; per-sample allocation not given. Specimen acquisition occurred on day 63 following the initial vaccine or placebo injection. TCRdb's table, derived via immunoSEQ multiplex PCR, lists solely in-frame clones and lacks some. The sample gives approximately 400,000 clones, 83% of which show up once; just under 7.5% is in the top ten. The sequences come from peripheral blood, collected in a trial of Ad26.COV2.S vaccine versus placebo. Every receptor here comes from a person aged 18-60 years who received the Ad26.COV2.S COVID-19 vaccine or a placebo.

The V gene is TRBV6-5, the J gene TRBJ2-3; D is ambiguous. Germline assignment: CDR1 MNHEY and CDR2 SVGAGI. V was trimmed by 8 bases and J by 0 bases, leaving 12 bases between them. The CDR3 covers 14 residues. CDR3 sequence (DNA): TGTGCCAGCCGCAGACATCTTAGCACAGATACGCAGTATTTT. This translates into CASRRHLSTDTQYF.

Only a few counts were recorded for this clone. The V gene is TRBV4-2, the J gene TRBJ2-7, with TRBD2 matching over 8 bases. The V gene's germline CDR1 is LGHNA and CDR2 YNFKEQ. The J segment lost 2 bases and the V segment lost 0 bases, leaving 9 bases of the junction unmatched. CDR3 length equals 17 residues. CDR3 DNA sequence: TGTGCCAGCAGCCAAGATCGATCCACGGGGGGGGCCTACGAGCAGTACTTC. It yields the protein CASSQDRSTGGAYEQYF.

The chain has TRBV9 and TRBJ1-2; 8 bases line up with TRBD1. Germline assignment: CDR1 SGDLS and CDR2 YYNGEE. V lost 3 bases to trimming and J lost 4 bases; unmatched junction nucleotides: 2. This CDR3 has 13 amino acids. Here the CDR3 DNA reads TGTGCCAGCAGCGATGACAGGGGCTATGGCTACACCTTC. Translation gives CASSDDRGYGYTF.

This clone was seen repeatedly, ten times or more. The chain combines TRBV6-5 with TRBJ1-4, with a weak D call TRBD1 (5 bases). The CDR3 has 13 amino acids. V dropped 7 bases and J dropped 6 bases, with 12 bases sitting between them. Per the germline V gene, CDR1 is MNHEY and CDR2 is SVGAGI. The CDR3 sequence is CASNWGRDEKLFF. In DNA form, the CDR3 reads TGTGCCAGCAATTGGGGCAGGGATGAAAAACTGTTTTTT.

The V call is TRBV4-3, the J call TRBJ1-2, with TRBD1 identical over 12 bases. CDR3 size: 14 residues. V lost 4 bases and J lost 8; bases outside the gene matches: 5. Germline lookup yields CDR1 LGHNA and CDR2 YSLEER. CDR3: CASSPGTGGGGYTF. CDR3 nucleotides: TGCGCCAGCAGCCCCGGGACAGGGGGCGGAGGCTACACCTTC.

The rearrangement uses TRBV11-1 and TRBJ2-5; maybe TRBD2 (5 bases). CDR3 length equals 15 residues. Germline V lookup: CDR1 SGHAT, CDR2 FQDESV (reference sequence). V shed 1 base and J shed 4 bases, with 13 bases lying between them. CDR3 region: CASSLGSKRLETQYF. The CDR3 DNA is TGTGCCAGCAGCTTAGGCTCGAAGCGGTTAGAGACCCAGTACTTC.

The J gene is TRBJ1-4, the V gene TRBV7-9; D is uncertain. Trimming pared 3 bases from V and 7 bases from J, leaving 12 bases between. The CDR3 covers 14 residues. Germline V lookup: CDR1 SEHNR, CDR2 FQNEAQ (reference sequence). In DNA, the CDR3 is TGTGCCAGCAGCTTTGCCATCGCGGGTGAAAAACTGTTTTTT. Its protein is CASSFAIAGEKLFF. The whole variable domain, filled in from reference TRBV7-9 and TRBJ1-4, reads DTGVSQNPRHKITKRGQNVTFRCDPISEHNRLYWYRQTLGQGPEFLTYFQNEAQLEKSRLLSDRFSAERPKGSFSTLEIQRTEQGDSAMYLCASSFAIAGEKLFFGSGTQLSVL.